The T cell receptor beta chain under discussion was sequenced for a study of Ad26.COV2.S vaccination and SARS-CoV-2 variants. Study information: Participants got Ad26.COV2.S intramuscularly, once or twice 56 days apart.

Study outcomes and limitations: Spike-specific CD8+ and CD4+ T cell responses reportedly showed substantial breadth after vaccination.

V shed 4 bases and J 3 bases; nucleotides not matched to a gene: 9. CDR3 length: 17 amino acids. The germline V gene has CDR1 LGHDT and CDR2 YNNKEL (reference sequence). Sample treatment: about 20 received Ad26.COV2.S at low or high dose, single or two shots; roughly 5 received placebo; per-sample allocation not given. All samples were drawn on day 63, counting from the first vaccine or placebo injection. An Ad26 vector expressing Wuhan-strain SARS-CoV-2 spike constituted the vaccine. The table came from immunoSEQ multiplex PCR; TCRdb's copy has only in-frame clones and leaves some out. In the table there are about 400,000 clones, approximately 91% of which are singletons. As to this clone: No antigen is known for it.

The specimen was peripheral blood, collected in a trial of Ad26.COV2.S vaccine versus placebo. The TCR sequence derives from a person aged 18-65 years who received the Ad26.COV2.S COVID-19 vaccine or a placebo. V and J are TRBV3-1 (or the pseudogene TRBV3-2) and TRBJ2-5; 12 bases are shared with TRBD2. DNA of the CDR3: TGTGCCAGCAGCCGGAAGAACGGACTAGCGGGAAAAGAGACCCAGTACTTC. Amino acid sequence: CASSRKNGLAGKETQYF.